This T cell receptor beta chain is from a study of memory CD8 T cells in hepatitis C reinfection (TCRdb year 2017). Some background on the complete study: Two consecutive HCV infections were spontaneously resolved by three donors, whereas a primary infection was cleared by two donors who then became chronically infected after reinfection. The peak reinfection time point was selected on the basis of previously published longitudinal tetramer+ CD8 T cell frequency data. Across an HCV reinfection episode in four or five donors, the study followed the TCR beta repertoire of virus-specific CD8 T cells over time. A few reinfection cases with stored pre-reinfection samples were identified between the late 2000s and the early 2010s. In the reinfection study, participants who had previously resolved an HCV infection were followed up every 3 months. HCV reinfection was defined as a positive HCV RNA test following two negative tests taken at least 60 days apart. Peak reinfection samples were collected 3 to 8 weeks after reinfection was detected.

Including the terminal cysteine and phenylalanine, the CDR3 comprises 13 residues. The DNA shown is the 39-base CDR3, in frame from base 1. The germline ends are 4 bases apart after V is trimmed by 2 bases and J by 3 bases. CDR1 and CDR2 are read off the germline V gene as SNHLY and FYNNEI. The time point label here, explained by the study, means: peak reinfection, 3 to 8 weeks after reinfection detection. The sorted cells were sequenced directly ex vivo, without any in vitro expansion ahead of TCR sequencing. The donors were people who inject drugs and were enrolled in the Montreal Acute Hepatitis C Cohort Study (HEPCO) in Canada. Total naive CD8 T cells, sorted as viable CD3+ CD8+ CD45RO-, came from a couple of donors at all three reinfection time points as controls. Before sorting, cryopreserved peripheral blood mononuclear cells were thawed, and CD8 T cells were purified from the thawed cells. Negative selection with the MACS CD8+ T cell Isolation Kit was used to enrich CD8 T cells. A BD FACSAria II sorter with FACSDiva software was used for cell sorting, and FlowJo was used for data analysis.

Study-wide conclusions, independent of this receptor: Because only a few donors were included, definitive conclusions about public clonotypes linked to secondary clearance were beyond the reach of the study.

Libraries came from the immunoSEQ multiplex PCR assay. Genomic DNA was extracted from sorted cells, and the TCR beta V, D and J regions were sequenced by Adaptive Biotechnologies' automated high-throughput method. A two-step, bias-controlled multiplex PCR was used to amplify the CDR3 regions. Amplified TCR beta libraries were sequenced on an Illumina instrument. The published analysis was carried out like this. Demultiplexed reads were processed to reduce amplification and sequencing bias, and CDR3 sequences were assigned to gene families using the IMGT database. ImmunoSEQ software version 2.0 was used to analyze the repertoire data. Clonotype lists were filtered to remove out-of-frame sequences as well as sequences containing stop codons in the CDR3. Clonotypes below 0.01% frequency were excluded because they corresponded to less than one cell. To get richness, observed richness was divided by input cell number, while evenness came from dividing Shannon entropy by log observed richness. Simpson diversity and Morisita-Horn overlap indices were used to quantify repertoire diversity and similarity between time points. Clonotypes were sorted into dominant (>1%), sub-dominant (0.5-0.99%), low abundance (0.1-0.49%) or lowest abundance (<0.1%) groups. A germline index was derived by subtracting total nucleotide additions from total CDR3 length and dividing the result by total CDR3 length. In its TCRdb copy, this immuneACCESS table keeps in-frame sequences only and misses some clones. Where compared with another copy, unresolved V genes explain less than half of these, and the others have no known cause. The V and J calls and clone size come from that table; D and trimming were worked out from the DNA. Present in this sample are a few thousand clones, about 87% of which were seen just once. The ten largest make up 21% of the sample.

For this clone: The target of this receptor is not known. No much larger clone is present one base from it, and per-base qualities are unavailable.

The rearrangement combines TRBV2 with TRBJ2-2; confidence is insufficient to name the D gene. Source material: naive CD8+ T cells sorted from blood. The meaning of the sample's cell subset or site label: total naive CD8+CD45RO- T cells. The TCR comes from a man aged 50-59 years with hepatitis C virus infection. The DNA sequence follows: TGTGCCAGCAGTGAATCCGACACCGGGGAGCTGTTTTTT. This gives the protein CASSESDTGELFF.